The 29 T cell receptor beta chains listed next were all sequenced from one sample in a study of T-cell reconstitution after alpha-beta-depleted transplantation in children. Researchers prepared the TCRbeta library using unique molecular identifiers, the study reports. TCRdb analysed the PCR reads with MiXCR anew, one entry per CDR3 protein. The sample contains some 200,000 distinct CDR3 sequences, approximately 10% of which appear only once. The sample here was PBMCs, taken before TCRalphabeta/CD19-depleted stem cell transplant. The origin of the receptors is a child younger than two with acute myeloid leukemia, due to receive a stem cell transplant.

This clonotype was seen many times. This rearrangement joins TRBV12-3 or TRBV12-4 to TRBJ2-3; the D gene is possibly TRBD2 (5 bases). V was cut by 3 bases and J by 6 bases, with 10 bases left in between. The CDR3 has 13 residues. Written as DNA, the CDR3 is TGTGCCAGCAGTTTTGGAGGAGTGGATACGCAGTATTTT. Translating gives CASSFGGVDTQYF.

This clonotype was counted ten times or more. The chain recombines TRBV20-1 with TRBJ2-5; 12 bases map to TRBD2. V lost 2 bases to trimming and J lost 13 bases; unmatched junction nucleotides: 8. Germline V gene sequence: CDR1 DFQATT, CDR2 SNEGSKA (reference sequence). CDR3 length equals 13 residues. The CDR3 DNA is TGCAGTGCTAGAAATCCCAAGACTAGCGGGGGGTACTTC. Translating gives CSARNPKTSGGYF.

The chain couples TRBV5-1 to TRBJ2-2; D is unresolved. In germline, CDR1 is SGHRS, CDR2 YFSETQ. The CDR3 covers 12 residues. Trimming pared 7 bases from V and 2 bases from J, leaving 6 bases between. CDR3 nucleotides: TGCGCCAGCCGAAGCAACACCGGGGAGCTGTTTTTT. Its translation is CASRSNTGELFF.

This clonotype was seen repeatedly, ten times or more. The chain carries TRBV12-1 and TRBJ2-2; the table gives TRBD1 as D, unverified against the DNA. TRBV12-1 is a recognized pseudogene. This CDR3 comprises 15 residues. The CDR3 sequence: CASSSRTGYTGELFF. The CDR3, as DNA: TGTGCCAGCAGCTCCCGGACAGGATACACCGGGGAGCTGTTTTTT.

This clonotype was recorded at least ten times. The rearrangement links TRBV7-9 to TRBJ1-4; D unclear. V lost 1 base and J 2 bases, leaving 14 bases between the germline ends. The CDR3 runs 17 residues. Germline V gives CDR1 SEHNR, CDR2 FQNEAQ (reference sequence). The CDR3 loop reads CASSLGAGLATNEKLFF. DNA for the CDR3: TGTGCCAGCAGCTTAGGGGCCGGACTAGCGACTAATGAAAAACTGTTTTTT.

This clonotype was detected many times. This rearrangement joins TRBV5-1 to TRBJ2-3; D tentatively fits TRBD1 or TRBD2 (5 bases each). This CDR3 has 13 amino acids. Germline V gives CDR1 SGHRS, CDR2 YFSETQ. V was trimmed by 6 bases and J by 0 bases, leaving 8 bases between them. CDR3 region: CASTGRSTDTQYF. The CDR3 nucleotides read TGCGCCAGCACGGGACGGAGCACAGATACGCAGTATTTT.

This clonotype was recorded many times. The DNA for the CDR3 is TGCGCCAGCTCAGCTTCCGGTACGGGAGGCTACACCTTC. Translation gives CASSASGTGGYTF. The V and J genes are TRBV5-1 and TRBJ1-2; D is uncertain. V lost 7 bases and J lost 8, with 18 bases in between. The CDR3 spans 13 residues. CDR1 and CDR2 (germline): SGHRS, YFSETQ.

The table lists this clonotype with many counts. V usage is TRBV7-8 and J usage is TRBJ2-7; 10 bases agree with TRBD2. This CDR3 is 21 amino acids long. Germline CDR1 and CDR2: SGHVS and FQNEAQ. The V gene end was trimmed by 5 bases and the J gene end by 2 bases; junction bases not matched to a gene: 24. The CDR3 region is CASSPAGSPGLARGITYEQYF. In nucleotides, the CDR3 is TGTGCCAGCAGCCCTGCCGGGTCCCCGGGACTAGCGCGCGGGATTACCTACGAGCAGTACTTC.

This clonotype was found many times. This chain uses TRBV20-1 with TRBJ1-4; D is ambiguous. The CDR3 loop spans 16 amino acids. Trimming removed 0 bases from V and 7 bases from J, with 18 bases in between. Germline CDR1 DFQATT, CDR2 SNEGSKA (reference sequence). CDR3 in amino acids: CSAREPFGVGGEKLFF. The CDR3 coding sequence is TGCAGTGCTAGAGAACCCTTTGGGGTCGGAGGTGAAAAACTGTTTTTT.

This clonotype came up many times. The chain is built from TRBV20-1 and TRBJ1-2; no clear D gene. V dropped 6 bases and J dropped 8 bases, with 7 bases sitting between them. Looked up from germline, CDR1 is DFQATT and CDR2 is SNEGSKA (reference sequence). The CDR3 runs to 9 residues. The CDR3 DNA sequence: TGCAGTGCGATATCCGGCTACACCTTC. Protein: CSAISGYTF.

This clonotype was counted many times. The chain couples TRBV5-1 to TRBJ2-3; TRBD2 matches 7 bases. The CDR3 sequence is 13 residues long. With 5 bases clipped from V and 6 bases from J, the junction kept 6 bases outside the gene matches. Germline loops: CDR1 SGHRS, CDR2 YFSETQ. The CDR3 spells CASSFAGADTQYF. CDR3 bases: TGCGCCAGCAGTTTTGCGGGAGCTGATACGCAGTATTTT.

This clonotype was picked up many times. This chain joins TRBV9 and TRBJ2-7; 8 bases match TRBD2. CDR3 size: 16 residues. Germline CDR1 and CDR2: SGDLS and YYNGEE. With 4 bases clipped from V and 2 bases from J, the junction kept 11 bases outside the gene matches. The CDR3 nucleotides read TGTGCCAGCAGCTTGAGCGGGAGCCCCCTGCCCTACGAGCAGTACTTC. Its protein product is CASSLSGSPLPYEQYF.

This clonotype was seen at least ten times. This chain uses TRBV2 with TRBJ2-3; D unclear. CDR3 length equals 13 residues. CDR1 and CDR2 from the germline V gene are SNHLY and FYNNEI. Deletions cut 8 bases from V and 0 bases from J, with 9 bases between. CDR3 protein: CASQGQSTDTQYF. For the CDR3, the DNA is TGTGCCAGCCAAGGTCAAAGCACAGATACGCAGTATTTT.

This clonotype was observed at least ten times. V gene TRBV5-1 combines with J gene TRBJ2-1, with 9 positions matching TRBD1. The CDR3 contains 16 residues. CDR1 is SGHRS, CDR2 YFSETQ, per germline. The J segment lost 0 bases and the V segment lost 2 bases, leaving 3 bases of the junction unmatched. CDR3 protein: CASSLQGAGSYNEQFF. CDR3 DNA sequence: TGCGCCAGCAGCTTACAGGGGGCGGGCTCCTACAATGAGCAGTTCTTC.

At least ten counts were recorded for this clonotype. This rearrangement joins TRBV5-1 to TRBJ1-4, with D tentatively TRBD1 (6 bases). Germline V gene lookup returns CDR1 SGHRS and CDR2 YFSETQ. Trimming stripped 4 bases from V and 4 bases from J, with 14 bases between. This CDR3 is built from 15 residues. This chain's CDR3 is CASSQDRGVNEKLFF. CDR3 DNA sequence: TGCGCCAGCAGCCAGGACAGAGGGGTTAATGAAAAACTGTTTTTT.

This chain joins TRBV7-2 and TRBJ1-5; D not certain. Germline CDR1 SGHTA, CDR2 FQGNSA. This CDR3 contains 14 residues. The germline V and J ends were trimmed by 0 bases and 3 bases, with 6 bases remaining between them. This CDR3 reads CASSLAGVNQPQHF. The CDR3 DNA follows: TGTGCCAGCAGCTTAGCGGGAGTCAATCAGCCCCAGCATTTT.

Many counts were recorded for this clonotype. The chain combines TRBV7-2 with TRBJ1-6; 10 positions agree with TRBD1. This CDR3 is 17 amino acids long. Germline V gives CDR1 SGHTA, CDR2 FQGNSA. The J segment lost 8 bases and the V segment lost 6 bases, leaving 13 bases of the junction unmatched. The CDR3 sequence is CASSQIRDRGIDSPLHF. The CDR3 DNA sequence: TGTGCCAGCAGTCAAATCCGGGACAGGGGAATCGATTCACCCCTCCACTTT.

The rearrangement joins TRBV5-4 to TRBJ2-1, with D unclear. CDR3 length equals 16 residues. Between the trimmed V and J ends, which lost 1 base and 6 bases, there was a span of 17 bases. Germline CDR1 is SGHNT and CDR2 is YYREEE (reference sequence). CDR3 sequence (DNA): TGTGCCAGCAGCTTGCTGGCGGCCGCCCGACGCAATGAGCAGTTCTTC. Its translation is CASSLLAAARRNEQFF.

This clonotype turned up a few times. CDR3 loop: CASSELRVRGYEQYF. The DNA for the CDR3 is TGCGCCAGCAGTGAGTTGAGGGTCAGGGGCTACGAGCAGTACTTC. The rearrangement links TRBV10-2 to TRBJ2-7, with a possible D match to TRBD1 (6 bases). This CDR3 has 15 residues. Germline loops: CDR1 WSHSY, CDR2 SAAADI. Deletions cut 1 base from V and 3 bases from J, with 13 bases between.

The table lists this clonotype with many counts. In DNA form, the CDR3 reads TGTGCCAGCAGCCTACGATTGGGGCTTAGAGATACGCAGTATTTT. This codes for CASSLRLGLRDTQYF. This chain uses TRBV9 with TRBJ2-3; D possibly corresponds to TRBD1 (5 bases). V was cut by 4 bases and J by 5 bases, with 17 bases left in between. Germline V gives CDR1 SGDLS, CDR2 YYNGEE. The CDR3 has 15 amino acids.

Points on this clonotype: Since a much larger clone is just one base distant, this may be a read error. V gene TRBV6-6 combines with J gene TRBJ2-1; no clear D gene. This CDR3 is built from 12 residues. Trimming pared 2 bases from V and 4 bases from J, leaving 3 bases between. Per germline, CDR1 MNHNY and CDR2 SVGAGI (reference sequence). The CDR3, as DNA: TGTGCCAGCAGTTACGAGTACAATGAGCAGTTCTTC. It codes for CASSYEYNEQFF.

On this clonotype: One junction end does not reproduce the germline sequence, and a read error may be involved. The rearrangement uses TRBV7-1 and TRBJ2-1, with 10 bases aligning to TRBD2. TRBV7-1 is designated an ORF whose function remains uncertain. This CDR3 comprises 15 residues. CDR3: CASSSLAGARNVQFF. For the CDR3, the DNA is TGTGCCAGCAGCTCCCTAGCGGGAGCGCGAAATGTGCAGTTCTTC.

This clonotype was detected ten times or more. The chain carries TRBV5-1 and TRBJ2-1; D is unclear. Germline CDR1 reads SGHRS; CDR2 reads YFSETQ. This CDR3 has 16 residues. Trimming took off 0 bases at V and 1 base at J, with 11 bases between the two ends. CDR3 residues: CASSLAEGLSYNEQFF. The CDR3 coding sequence is TGCGCCAGCAGCTTGGCCGAAGGCTTATCCTACAATGAGCAGTTCTTC.

The chain uses TRBV5-1 and TRBJ1-1; the D gene is possibly TRBD1 (6 bases). Germline assignment: CDR1 SGHRS and CDR2 YFSETQ. The CDR3 sequence is 13 residues long. V lost 6 bases and J lost 4, with 13 bases in between. Written as DNA, the CDR3 is TGCGCCAGCACCACAGGGTCGGGCACTGAAGCTTTCTTT. It codes for CASTTGSGTEAFF.

Ten or more counts support this clonotype. The rearrangement joins TRBV6-5 to TRBJ1-1, with D possibly TRBD1 on 6 matching bases. The CDR3 is 15 amino acids. Germline CDR1 and CDR2: MNHEY and SVGAGI. The V gene lost 2 bases and the J gene lost 1 base, with 11 bases spanning the gap. CDR3 bases: TGTGCCAGCAGTTACCCGGGGGCAAGGAACACTGAAGCTTTCTTT. This gives the protein CASSYPGARNTEAFF.

This clonotype was recorded at least ten times. This chain's CDR3 is CASSLGVSGTYNEQFF. The CDR3 nucleotides read TGTGCCAGCAGCTTAGGGGTTAGCGGGACCTACAATGAGCAGTTCTTC. The rearrangement joins TRBV7-9 to TRBJ2-1, with 8 bases that match TRBD2. This CDR3 region has 16 residues. Germline V CDR1 and CDR2: SEHNR, FQNEAQ (reference sequence). V lost 1 base and J lost 2; bases outside the gene matches: 4.

This clonotype came up many times. The chain couples TRBV4-1 to TRBJ2-1; D may be TRBD1 (6 bases). Germline values: CDR1 MGHRA, CDR2 YSYEKL. V lost 0 bases and J lost 15, with 18 bases in between. The CDR3 sequence is 14 residues long. CDR3 DNA: TGCGCCAGCAGCCAAGAGAGGACAAGGACAGCCTCGTTCTTC. This sequence encodes CASSQERTRTASFF.

In its sample, this clonotype was seen many times. The DNA of the CDR3 is TGTGCCAGCAGCCAAGCGGGTGAGGAGTCACCCCTCCACTTT. This gives the protein CASSQAGEESPLHF. This chain connects TRBV3-1 to TRBJ1-6, with D unresolved. V was cut by 1 base and J by 10 bases, with 11 bases left in between. Germline V gene sequence: CDR1 LGHDT, CDR2 YNNKEL (reference sequence). The CDR3 is made up of 14 amino acids.

At least ten counts were recorded for this clonotype. The chain carries TRBV7-8 and TRBJ2-2, with a possible D match to TRBD2 (6 bases). The CDR3 contains 16 residues. Germline CDR1 is SGHVS and CDR2 is FQNEAQ. Trimming removed 6 bases from V and 4 bases from J, with 18 bases in between. The CDR3 DNA reads as TGTGCCAGCAGGGGCCGGAGGGCCGGGGGCACCGGGGAGCTGTTTTTT. Translating gives CASRGRRAGGTGELFF.